A selection of T cell receptor beta chains follows, all from one sample in a study of cytomegalovirus exposure and HLA in healthy donors. Some clones are missing from TCRdb's copy, which holds only in-frame ones; the method was immunoSEQ multiplex PCR. Of 110,000 to 150,000 clones in the sample, roughly 85% are singletons; the top ten hold about 3.7%. The sequenced sample consisted of PBMCs. The receptors here all came from a male donor in good health and CMV-seronegative. CDR3s include the opening cysteine and the closing phenylalanine or tryptophan. The D gene is left open where the match is weak. Not all rows give a size; the values are once, few, many and, for expanded clones, a class.

V gene,J gene,clone size,D gene,CDR3 protein,CDR3 DNA
TRBV4-2,TRBJ1-1,-,-,CASSHPTLNTEAFF,TGTGCCAGCAGCCACCCGACACTGAACACTGAAGCTTTCTTT
TRBV5-4,TRBJ1-2,-,-,CASSLSHRTLTSYGYTF,TGTGCCAGCAGCTTGAGTCACCGGACTTTAACCAGCTATGGCTACACCTTC
TRBV9,TRBJ2-1,-,-,CASSVGVNEQFF,TGTGCCAGCAGCGTAGGCGTGAATGAGCAGTTCTTC
TRBV7-3,TRBJ2-5,few,-,CASSLFHSLGGQYF,TGTGCCAGCAGCTTATTTCATTCCCTCGGGGGCCAGTACTTC
TRBV19,TRBJ2-5,-,TRBD1,CASSIAGGAETQYF,TGTGCCAGTAGTATAGCAGGGGGCGCAGAGACCCAGTACTTC
TRBV19,TRBJ1-5,-,TRBD1,CASSIRGQGSNQPQHF,TGTGCCAGTAGTATCCGCGGACAGGGAAGCAATCAGCCCCAGCATTTT
TRBV13,TRBJ2-7,-,TRBD2,CASSPRSAGDYEQYF,TGTGCCAGCAGCCCAAGGTCAGCGGGGGATTACGAGCAGTACTTC
TRBV11-2,TRBJ2-2,few,-,CASSFTGNTGELFF,TGTGCCAGCAGCTTTACGGGGAACACCGGGGAGCTGTTTTTT
TRBV27,TRBJ2-1,once,-,CASSTSSYNEQFF,TGTGCCAGCAGTACGAGCTCCTACAATGAGCAGTTCTTC
TRBV7-9,TRBJ2-1,-,TRBD2,CASSLAGLAGEVNEQFF,TGTGCCAGCAGCTTAGCGGGACTAGCGGGAGAGGTAAATGAGCAGTTCTTC
TRBV5-1,TRBJ1-5,-,-,CASSLGGGGSNQPQHF,TGCGCCAGCAGCTTGGGGGGTGGAGGGAGCAATCAGCCCCAGCATTTT
TRBV28,TRBJ2-5,-,-,CATLYGTQYF,TGTGCCACCCTGTACGGGACCCAGTACTTC
TRBV19,TRBJ2-3,-,-,CASRGSSTDTQYF,TGTGCCAGTAGAGGGAGTAGCACAGATACGCAGTATTTT
TRBV5-4,TRBJ1-2,once,-,CASSVKQGVYGYTF,TGTGCCAGCAGCGTTAAACAGGGAGTCTATGGCTACACCTTC
TRBV6-1,TRBJ1-1,-,-,CASSQGRTEAFF,TGTGCCAGCAGCCAGGGAAGGACTGAAGCTTTCTTT
TRBV4-1,TRBJ2-5,once,TRBD2,CASSPWTSGGWETQYF,TGCGCCAGCAGCCCCTGGACTAGCGGGGGTTGGGAGACCCAGTACTTC
TRBV5-5,TRBJ2-7,-,-,CASSPPGNEQYF,TGTGCCAGCAGCCCGCCAGGGAACGAGCAGTACTTC
TRBV6-5,TRBJ2-7,-,TRBD2,CASSYGRASAYEQYF,TGTGCCAGCAGTTACGGGAGGGCAAGTGCCTACGAGCAGTACTTC
TRBV7-8,TRBJ1-2,-,TRBD1,CASSLAQGQGEIGDGYTF,TGTGCCAGCAGCTTAGCGCAGGGACAGGGGGAGATTGGGGATGGCTACACCTTC
TRBV7-9,TRBJ2-2,-,-,CSSSLGQTAGELFF,TGTTCCAGCAGCTTGGGACAAACAGCCGGGGAGCTGTTTTTT
TRBV19,TRBJ1-2,-,-,CASRRVGSYGYTF,TGTGCCAGTAGGAGGGTGGGGAGCTATGGCTACACCTTC
TRBV6-1,TRBJ2-7,-,TRBD1,CASSERGPTYEQYF,TGTGCCAGCAGTGAAAGGGGGCCTACCTACGAGCAGTACTTC
TRBV6-4,TRBJ2-3,few,TRBD2,CASSDSADGGGSDTQYF,TGTGCCAGCAGTGACTCAGCCGACGGCGGGGGATCAGATACGCAGTATTTT
TRBV6-5,TRBJ2-7,-,TRBD2,CASASGSRYEQYF,TGTGCCAGCGCTAGCGGGAGTAGATACGAGCAGTACTTC
TRBV6-5,TRBJ2-1,-,-,CASSYSTNYEQFF,TGTGCCAGCAGTTACTCGACTAACTATGAGCAGTTCTTC
TRBV5-5,TRBJ1-2,-,TRBD1,CASSLGGGQAYGYTF,TGTGCCAGCAGCTTGGGGGGAGGACAGGCGTATGGCTACACCTTC
TRBV5-6,TRBJ1-2,-,TRBD1,CASSLGTGSYGYTF,TGTGCCAGCAGCTTGGGGACAGGGAGCTATGGCTACACCTTC
TRBV6-1,TRBJ1-2,-,-,CASRSRSNYGYTF,TGTGCCAGCAGGTCCCGGTCCAACTATGGCTACACCTTC
TRBV20-1,TRBJ1-4,-,-,CSALREKLFF,TGCAGTGCCCTGAGGGAAAAACTGTTTTTT
TRBV5-4,TRBJ2-7,-,TRBD2,CASSSSGTYSYEQYF,TGTGCCAGCAGCTCTAGCGGGACCTACTCCTACGAGCAGTACTTC
TRBV5-5,TRBJ2-2,-,TRBD1,CASSLGSGQGGTGELFF,TGTGCCAGCAGCTTGGGTTCGGGACAGGGGGGAACCGGGGAGCTGTTTTTT
TRBV6-1,TRBJ2-2,-,TRBD2,CASSRLAGDTGELFF,TGTGCCAGCAGTCGACTAGCGGGAGACACCGGGGAGCTGTTTTTT
TRBV11-2,TRBJ2-5,few,-,CASSSSHGGQETQYF,TGTGCCAGCAGCTCGTCGCACGGGGGCCAAGAGACCCAGTACTTC
TRBV7-2,TRBJ2-7,-,TRBD2,CASSSRTSGNYEQYF,TGTGCCAGCAGCTCACGGACTAGCGGTAACTACGAGCAGTACTTC
TRBV5-4,TRBJ2-2,-,-,CASSLNTGNTGELFF,TGTGCCAGCAGCCTCAACACAGGGAACACCGGGGAGCTGTTTTTT
TRBV28,TRBJ2-5,-,-,CASSLRGKEETQYF,TGTGCCAGCAGTTTACGGGGGAAAGAGGAGACCCAGTACTTC
TRBV6-5,TRBJ2-3,-,TRBD2,CASSYRAGFSTDTQYF,TGTGCCAGCAGTTACCGAGCGGGATTCAGCACAGATACGCAGTATTTT
TRBV5-1,TRBJ2-2,once,-,CASRTTGMVGELFF,TGCGCCAGCAGGACTACAGGGATGGTCGGGGAGCTGTTTTTT
TRBV6-5,TRBJ1-4,-,TRBD1,CASSKGQGAEKLFF,TGTGCCAGCAGTAAGGGACAGGGGGCGGAAAAACTGTTTTTT
TRBV5-1,TRBJ1-4,-,-,CASRRGNEKLFF,TGCGCCAGCAGACGAGGTAATGAAAAACTGTTTTTT
TRBV10-2,TRBJ2-1,-,-,CASFSDTYNEQFF,TGCGCCAGCTTCTCAGACACTTACAATGAGCAGTTCTTC
TRBV7-2,TRBJ2-1,few,TRBD1,CASSYYRDRKFF,TGTGCCAGCAGCTACTACCGGGACAGGAAGTTCTTC
TRBV7-9,TRBJ2-7,-,-,CASSSRSGTYEQYF,TGTGCCAGCAGCTCTCGATCCGGGACATACGAGCAGTACTTC
TRBV5-8,TRBJ1-3,-,-,CASNGLFFSGNTIYF,TGTGCCAGCAACGGACTGTTCTTCTCTGGAAACACCATATATTTT